The 13 T cell receptor beta chains listed next were all sequenced from one sample in a study of blood T cell repertoires in COVID-19. Here immunoSEQ multiplex PCR was the method, and the copy in TCRdb shows in-frame clones only, minus some. The data show about 83,000 clones, 90% seen once. The source material was peripheral blood. The receptors were gathered from a woman older than 75 with active or convalescent COVID-19.

The V call is TRBV7-9, the J call TRBJ1-1; 11 bases agree with TRBD1. From germline, CDR1 is SEHNR and CDR2 FQNEAQ (reference sequence). This CDR3 region has 16 residues. V dropped 7 bases and J dropped 1; count of bases not matched to a gene: 8. In DNA, the CDR3 is TGTGCCAGCATTACCGGGACAGGGGGTTCGAACACTGAAGCTTTCTTT. As protein: CASITGTGGSNTEAFF.

The sample holds one count of this clone. V gene TRBV12-3 or TRBV12-4 combines with J gene TRBJ1-5; a possible D gene is TRBD1 (5 bases). CDR3 length: 11 residues. The ends were cut back, 6 bases at V and 11 bases at J, with 11 bases in the middle. CDR3 coding DNA: TGTGCCAGCAGCCTCGGGGGGGCCCAGCATTTT. Translated: CASSLGGAQHF.

The V and J genes are TRBV5-1 and TRBJ2-2; TRBD1 matches at 9 bases. Trimming took 8 bases from V and 2 from J; bases not matched to a gene: 7. CDR1 is SGHRS and CDR2 is YFSETQ in the germline V gene. The CDR3 is 15 residues long. CDR3 sequence reads: CASTGTGRNTGELFF. In DNA, the CDR3 is TGCGCCAGTACCGGGACAGGGAGAAACACCGGGGAGCTGTTTTTT.

This chain uses TRBV4-1 with TRBJ2-7; D perhaps matches TRBD1 (6 bases). Germline assignment: CDR1 MGHRA and CDR2 YSYEKL. The CDR3 has 13 amino acids. V gave up 6 bases and J gave up 3 bases, with 12 bases separating them. CDR3 sequence reads: CASRPRTVYEQYF. The CDR3 DNA follows: TGCGCCAGCAGACCCCGGACAGTCTACGAGCAGTACTTC.

J is TRBJ1-5 and V is TRBV18; no clear D gene. The CDR3 contains 12 residues. Per germline, CDR1 KGHSH and CDR2 LQKENI. The germline V and J ends were trimmed by 4 bases and 4 bases, with 5 bases remaining between them. CDR3 nucleotides: TGTGCCAGCTCACGTCAGAATCAGCCCCAGCATTTT. Translation gives CASSRQNQPQHF.

Here the CDR3 DNA reads TGCGCCAGCAGCCAATCTGGGGCGGGGAATCAGCCCCAGCATTTT. It is translated as CASSQSGAGNQPQHF. V usage is TRBV4-3 and J usage is TRBJ1-5; a weak D match, TRBD1 (5 bases). The V end lost 2 bases, the J end lost 4 bases, and 12 bases lay between the germline ends. Germline V lookup: CDR1 LGHNA, CDR2 YSLEER. This CDR3 region has 15 residues.

The CDR3 spells CASSPKDRGNEQFF. The CDR3 DNA reads as TGTGCCAGCTCACCAAAGGACAGGGGGAATGAGCAGTTCTTC. The rearrangement links TRBV18 to TRBJ2-1; 10 bases agree with TRBD1. The CDR3 runs 14 residues. With 2 bases clipped from V and 7 bases from J, the junction kept 2 bases outside the gene matches. Germline V gives CDR1 KGHSH, CDR2 LQKENI.

J is TRBJ2-5 and V is TRBV3-1 (or the pseudogene TRBV3-2); weak D call: TRBD1 (6 bases). With 0 bases removed from V and 5 bases from J, the gap between germline ends came to 16 bases. Looked up from germline, CDR1 is LGHDT and CDR2 is YNNKEL (reference sequence). The CDR3 spans 16 residues. CDR3 coding DNA: TGTGCCAGCAGCCAAGATGGGTATACAGGGCCTGAGACCCAGTACTTC. This gives the protein CASSQDGYTGPETQYF.

The J gene is TRBJ1-1, the V gene TRBV4-3; 12 nucleotides line up with TRBD1. Germline lookup yields CDR1 LGHNA and CDR2 YSLEER. Trimming cost V 4 bases and J 7 bases; bases outside gene matches: 10. The CDR3 has 16 residues. CDR3 DNA: TGCGCCAGCAGCCCCGCCGGGACAGGGGGCGGATATGAAGCTTTCTTT. Translation gives CASSPAGTGGGYEAFF.

The gene calls are TRBV2 and TRBJ2-1, with 12 bases fitting TRBD2. Per the germline V gene, CDR1 is SNHLY and CDR2 is FYNNEI. J lost 3 bases, V lost 6 bases, and 9 bases had no gene match. This CDR3 is 17 amino acids long. The chain's CDR3 is CASSGLAGNSRYNEQFF. The DNA of the CDR3 is TGTGCCAGCAGCGGACTAGCGGGGAACTCCCGCTACAATGAGCAGTTCTTC.

The chain has TRBV2 and TRBJ1-1; D not certain. The CDR3 loop spans 11 amino acids. The V end was cut by 6 bases, the J end by 7 bases, with 9 bases between. CDR1 is SNHLY and CDR2 is FYNNEI in the germline V gene. This CDR3 is CASRRRFEAFF. Written as DNA, the CDR3 is TGTGCCAGCAGGAGAAGATTTGAAGCTTTCTTT.

V and J are TRBV29-1 and TRBJ1-1; 9 bases line up with TRBD1. Trimming removed 7 bases from V and 1 base from J; junction bases left unmatched: 4. The V gene's germline CDR1 is SQVTM and CDR2 ANQGSEA. CDR3 size: 13 residues. Here the CDR3 reads CSARGQGNTEAFF. CDR3 nucleotides: TGCAGCGCCCGGGGACAGGGGAACACTGAAGCTTTCTTT.

The chain combines TRBV20-1 with TRBJ2-5; 7 positions agree with TRBD1. V lost 3 bases, J lost 5 bases, and 6 bases stayed unmatched. Germline CDR1 is DFQATT and CDR2 is SNEGSKA (reference sequence). There are 13 residues in the CDR3. In nucleotides, the CDR3 is TGCAGTGCTAGTGAGGGGGCTGTTGAGACCCAGTACTTC. Translated, it gives CSASEGAVETQYF.